The rows below give T cell receptor beta chains drawn from one sample of a study of blood T cells in healthy people across ages. Each CDR3 protein is one row after TCRdb ran MiXCR on the 5' RACE reads. The sample comprises 800,000 or so distinct CDR3 sequences, around two thirds of which are singletons, and about 30% rests with the top ten. The sample taken for sequencing was blood. These receptors were obtained from a man aged 25-45 years in good health. The CDR3 runs from the conserved cysteine through the conserved F or W. A D gene is named only where the DNA matches it firmly. Clone size is shown for a subset of rows, as once, few, many or a class of expanded clone.

d_call j_call clone_size v_call cdr3_nt cdr3_aa
TRBD2 TRBJ2-3 - TRBV7-9 TGTGCCAGCAGCCCCAGCGGGGGGGCCGCAGATGCGCAGTATTTT CASSPSGGAADAQYF
- TRBJ2-3 few TRBV4-3 TGCGCCAGCAGCCGGAGTAGCCCGGGTCTCGCAGATACGCAGTATTTT CASSRSSPGLADTQYF
TRBD1 TRBJ2-1 - TRBV7-3 TGTGCCAGCAGCTTAGGACAGGGGGCGCTGAATGAGCAGTTCTTC CASSLGQGALNEQFF
- TRBJ2-1 - TRBV2 TGTGCCAGCCTCATACAGACATACAATGAGCAGTTCTTC CASLIQTYNEQFF
- TRBJ2-3 - TRBV25-1 TGTGCCAGCAGGGAGACCGCGGGGGCCCGCACAGATACGCAGTATTTT CASRETAGARTDTQYF
- TRBJ2-7 - TRBV5-1 TGCGCCAGCAGCTTAGAGACACCGGTATCACACGAGCAGTACTTC CASSLETPVSHEQYF
TRBD1 TRBJ2-1 - TRBV9 TGTGCCAGCAGCGGCGGACAGGGCGCATACAATGAGCAGTTCTTC CASSGGQGAYNEQFF
TRBD1 TRBJ2-4 once TRBV7-6 TGTGCCAGCAGCGGACAGGGTACAAACATTCAGTACTTC CASSGQGTNIQYF
TRBD1 TRBJ1-4 few TRBV29-1 TGCAGCGTTGAAGGAACAGGGGTGGATAATGAAAAACTGTTTTTT CSVEGTGVDNEKLFF
TRBD1 TRBJ2-7 - TRBV7-2 TGTGCCAGCAGCGCAGTCGGGACAGGGGGGAGAAGTAGCAAGCAGTACTTC CASSAVGTGGRSSKQYF
TRBD2 TRBJ2-7 - TRBV7-2 TGTGCCAGCAGCTTAGTATCTAGCGGGGGTTCCTACGAGCAGTACTTC CASSLVSSGGSYEQYF
- TRBJ2-5 once TRBV12-3/TRBV12-4 TGTGCCAGCAGTTTCACCAGCCCTCCAGAGACCCAGTACTTC CASSFTSPPETQYF
TRBD1 TRBJ2-5 - TRBV9 TGTGCCAGCAGCGGACAGGGTACATTTCCGACCCAGTACTTC CASSGQGTFPTQYF
- TRBJ2-7 - TRBV2 TGTGCCAGCAGTGAATGGAGGGGGTACGAGCAGTACTTC CASSEWRGYEQYF
TRBD1 TRBJ2-7 - TRBV12-3/TRBV12-4 TGTGCCAGCAGTGACAGGGGACCTCCCTACGAGCAGTACTTC CASSDRGPPYEQYF
TRBD2 TRBJ2-1 few TRBV12-3/TRBV12-4 TGTGCCAGCAGTTTAGGGGGTGGACTAGCGGGGTACAATGAGCAGTTCTTC CASSLGGGLAGYNEQFF
- TRBJ2-7 few TRBV29-1 TGCAGCGTTGAAGGGCCCTACGAGCAGTACTTC CSVEGPYEQYF
- TRBJ2-7 few TRBV4-1 TGCGCCAGCAGCCAAGGGAACACCTACGAGCAGTACTTC CASSQGNTYEQYF
- TRBJ1-2 - TRBV6-5 TGTGCCACCCTTAACTATGGCTACACCTTC CATLNYGYTF
- TRBJ1-1 once TRBV18 TGTGCCAGCTCACCACGAGTACGCCAGATGAACACTGAAGCTTTCTTT CASSPRVRQMNTEAFF
- TRBJ2-7 - TRBV7-6 TGTGCCAGCAGCTTAGCTGGCGGACACCCTAGTATTTACGAGCAGTACTTC CASSLAGGHPSIYEQYF
- TRBJ2-7 - TRBV7-9 TGTGCCAGCAGGTACGAAAGTCCCCCCTACGAGCAGTACTTC CASRYESPPYEQYF
- TRBJ1-1 once TRBV4-2 TGTGCCAGCAGCCAAAACAGGGCCCAAGCTTTCTTT CASSQNRAQAFF
TRBD1 TRBJ1-1 - TRBV7-3 TGTGCCAGCAGCTTGACAGGGGAGACTGAAGCTTTCTTT CASSLTGETEAFF
- TRBJ2-3 once TRBV20-1 TGCAGTGCTAGAGAGAAACCACGGGACTGGCGCACAGATACGCAGTATTTT CSAREKPRDWRTDTQYF
TRBD1 TRBJ2-4 - TRBV7-2 TGTGCCAGCAGCCGATACATAGGGACAGGGGATTACATTCAGTACTTC CASSRYIGTGDYIQYF
TRBD1 TRBJ2-5 - TRBV25-1 TGTGCCAGCAGTGAAGCGGGACAGGGACAAGAGACCCAGTACTTC CASSEAGQGQETQYF
- TRBJ1-5 - TRBV29-1 TGCAGCCCCCCCCCGGGACACAATAGCAATCAGCCCCAGCATTTT CSPPPGHNSNQPQHF
- TRBJ2-7 few TRBV10-3 TGTGCCATCAGTACTTTGGACAACGCCTACGAGCAGTACTTC CAISTLDNAYEQYF
TRBD1 TRBJ2-1 few TRBV12-3/TRBV12-4 TGTGCCATCTACCGGGACAGGGTCTACAATGAGCAGTTCTTC CAIYRDRVYNEQFF
- TRBJ1-6 - TRBV5-1 TGCGCCACCCGGACAGAGAATTCACCCCTCCACTTT CATRTENSPLHF
TRBD2 TRBJ2-7 - TRBV4-3 TGCGCCAGCAGCCGGGCTCAGGGAGGGGCCTCCTACGAGCAGTACTTC CASSRAQGGASYEQYF